This TCR beta chain was observed in a study of cytomegalovirus exposure and HLA in healthy donors. Study details: Later analysis reported that the roughly 120 validation repertoires shared the platform of the 500 to 850 first-cohort repertoires.

The repertoire was sequenced with immunoSEQ multiplex PCR; TCRdb's copy has only in-frame clones and lacks some. Here the sample spans fewer than 75,000 clones, roughly 96% being singletons. The roughly 120-subject validation cohort, separate from the approximately 670-subject first cohort, included the donors. Germline loops: CDR1 SGHAT, CDR2 FQDESV (reference sequence). With 5 bases removed from V and 2 bases from J, the gap between germline ends came to 19 bases. This CDR3 region has 17 residues. About this clone itself: The antigen is undetermined.

Study-wide findings and caveats: Researchers catalogued about 150 TCR beta chains as cytomegalovirus-associated. It was reportedly the case that the classifier diagnosed cytomegalovirus status with high specificity and sensitivity.

This sequence joins TRBV11-1 and TRBJ1-5, with D perhaps matching TRBD1 (5 bases). The sequenced material came from PBMCs. The sequence derives from a man aged 18 to 29 in good health and CMV-seronegative. CDR3 loop: CASSPGGRAVGNQPQHF. As DNA, the CDR3 is TGTGCCAGCAGCCCGGGGGGTAGGGCCGTTGGCAATCAGCCCCAGCATTTT.